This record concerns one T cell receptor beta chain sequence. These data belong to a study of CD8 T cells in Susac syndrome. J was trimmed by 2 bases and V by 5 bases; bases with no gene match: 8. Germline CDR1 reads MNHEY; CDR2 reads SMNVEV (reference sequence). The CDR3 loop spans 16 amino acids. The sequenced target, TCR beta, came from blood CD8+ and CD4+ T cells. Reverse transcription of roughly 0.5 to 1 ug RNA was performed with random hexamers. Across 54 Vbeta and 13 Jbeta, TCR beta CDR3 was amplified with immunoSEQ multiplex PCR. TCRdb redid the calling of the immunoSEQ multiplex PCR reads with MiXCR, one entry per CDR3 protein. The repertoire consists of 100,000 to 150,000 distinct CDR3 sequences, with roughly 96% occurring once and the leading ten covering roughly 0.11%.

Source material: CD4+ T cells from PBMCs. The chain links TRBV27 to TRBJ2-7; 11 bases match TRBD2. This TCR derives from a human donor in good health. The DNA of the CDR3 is TGTGCCAGCAGTCCCCTGACTAGCGGGACACCCTACGAGCAGTACTTC. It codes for CASSPLTSGTPYEQYF.